The entry below describes one T cell receptor (beta chain). The CDR3 sequence is 15 residues long. CDR1 and CDR2 (germline): MNHEY, SVGEGT. The V and J ends lost 4 bases and 4 bases, in that order; junction bases with no gene match: 3. The data were taken from a study of blood T cell repertoires in COVID-19. Study in general: Acute-phase and convalescent COVID-19 samples originated in the United States, Italy and Spain. T cells, B-cell-depleted T cells, or PBMCs supplied cDNA or gDNA.

In the authors' workflow: Amplification of reference gene primers was used by the study to estimate nucleated cell counts. The protocol was immunoSEQ multiplex PCR, while the TCRdb copy is restricted to in-frame clones and leaves out a portion. V, J and clone size reflect that table, while D and trimming were determined from the DNA. The sample lists over 55,000 clones, about 80% seen once, with roughly a third in the top ten. Sequencing was done on a sample of peripheral blood. This clonotype was sampled from a woman between 65 and 79 years old with acute or convalescent COVID-19. The genes are TRBV6-2 or TRBV6-3 and TRBJ1-5; 11 nucleotides match TRBD1. Written as DNA, the CDR3 is TGTGCCAGCAGTTCGGACAGGGGGCGAAATCAGCCCCAGCATTTT. Its protein product is CASSSDRGRNQPQHF.